These 3 T cell receptor beta chains originate from one sample sequenced in a study of T cells in Graves' hyperthyroidism and ophthalmopathy. RNA transcripts were the template for amplifying TCR beta CDR3 regions. The HTBI set primed first-round TCR CDR3 RT-PCR. Using its own MiXCR run on the multiplex PCR reads, TCRdb lists one record per CDR3 protein. The repertoire includes hundreds of thousands of distinct CDR3 sequences, roughly a sixth of them detected once, and approximately 15% sits in the top ten. Sequences were obtained from blood. The receptors originated from a woman in her forties or fifties with Graves' hyperthyroidism that later progressed to Graves' ophthalmopathy.

The chain carries TRBV29-1 and TRBJ1-1; 7 nucleotides match TRBD1. The CDR3 totals 14 residues. J was trimmed by 3 bases and V by 7 bases; bases with no gene match: 11. The germline CDR1 and CDR2 sequences are SQVTM and ANQGSEA. The CDR3 coding sequence is TGCAGCGCCCGACGACAGGGTCTCTACACTGAAGCTTTCTTT. The encoded protein is CSARRQGLYTEAFF.

This clonotype has at least ten counts. The chain combines TRBV2 with TRBJ1-3; 7 nucleotides agree with TRBD1. The germline V gene encodes CDR1 SNHLY and CDR2 FYNNEI. J gave up 5 bases and V 7 bases, and 11 bases lay outside the gene matches. The CDR3 is 15 residues long. The CDR3 coding sequence is TGTGCCAGCACTTCGACAGGGACACTAAGAAACACCATATATTTT. Amino acids: CASTSTGTLRNTIYF. The entire variable domain, with the rest obtained from reference TRBV2 and TRBJ1-3, is as follows: EPEVTQTPSHQVTQMGQEVILRCVPISNHLYFYWYRQILGQKVEFLVSFYNNEISEKSEIFDDQFSVERPDGSNFTLKIRSTKLEDSAMYFCASTSTGTLRNTIYFGEGSWLTVV.

The V gene is TRBV7-9, the J gene TRBJ1-6; TRBD1 is a possible D gene (6 bases). Trimming removed 6 bases from V and 7 bases from J, with 13 bases in between. CDR1 SEHNR and CDR2 FQNEAQ come from the germline V gene (reference sequence). The CDR3 is made up of 14 amino acids. Here the CDR3 DNA reads TGTGCCAGCAGGTCATCGGGACAAAATTCACCCCTCCACTTT. This sequence encodes CASRSSGQNSPLHF.